These 17 T cell receptor beta chains were sequenced from one sample in a study of CD8+ T cells in alopecia areata. Treatment noted: oral pan-JAK inhibitor, 5-10 mg twice daily. cDNA serving as the sequencing template came from extracted, reverse transcribed RNA. Some clones are missing from TCRdb's copy, which holds only in-frame ones; the method was immunoSEQ multiplex PCR. The table records about 140,000 clones, approximately 86% of them present only once. The material was CD8+ T cells sorted from blood, obtained at week 4, from a patient treated with tofacitinib. The receptors were gathered from a human donor with alopecia areata.

The chain uses TRBV27 and TRBJ2-2; perhaps TRBD1 as D (6 bases). Trimming shortened V by 6 bases and J by 2 bases, and 16 bases separated the two germline ends. The CDR3 is made up of 16 amino acids. Germline V lookup: CDR1 MNHEY, CDR2 SMNVEV (reference sequence). The CDR3 nucleotides read TGTGCCAGCAGCCACCCAGGGGTTTCTAACACCGGGGAGCTGTTTTTT. This translates into CASSHPGVSNTGELFF.

The chain carries TRBV30 and TRBJ2-7, with D tentatively TRBD1 or TRBD2 (5 bases each). The CDR3 covers 13 residues. Trimming removed 1 base from V and 0 bases from J, with 7 bases in between. Germline V gene data show CDR1 as GTSNPN and CDR2 as SVGIG (reference sequence). Written as DNA, the CDR3 is TGTGCCTGGAGTGGGGACGTCTCCTACGAGCAGTACTTC. Protein: CAWSGDVSYEQYF.

V and J are TRBV7-9 and TRBJ2-1, with D possibly matching TRBD2 (6 bases). The CDR3 is 17 amino acids. CDR1 is SEHNR, CDR2 FQNEAQ, per germline (reference sequence). With 5 bases removed from V and 0 bases from J, the gap between germline ends came to 17 bases. CDR3 loop: CASSIRLGLSSYNEQFF. The CDR3 DNA follows: TGTGCCAGCAGCATCCGACTAGGGTTAAGCTCCTACAATGAGCAGTTCTTC. Using reference TRBV7-9 and TRBJ2-1 for the parts outside the CDR3, the full variable domain is DTGVSQNPRHKITKRGQNVTFRCDPISEHNRLYWYRQTLGQGPEFLTYFQNEAQLEKSRLLSDRFSAERPKGSFSTLEIQRTEQGDSAMYLCASSIRLGLSSYNEQFFGPGTRLTVL.

Regarding this clone: Other DNA sequences in this sample translate to the same CDR3. The V call is TRBV29-1, the J call TRBJ2-7; 7 bases fit TRBD2. With V trimmed by 5 bases and J by 0 bases, 4 bases remained unmatched. The CDR3 has 13 amino acids. Germline V CDR1 and CDR2: SQVTM, ANQGSEA. The CDR3 region has the DNA TGCAGCGTTCTGACGGGGGGCTCCTACGAGCAGTACTTC. Its translation: CSVLTGGSYEQYF.

This chain joins TRBV6-5 and TRBJ2-2, with 7 bases fitting TRBD1. V was pared by 5 bases and J by 1 base, with 1 base of the junction left unmatched. CDR1 and CDR2 (germline): MNHEY, SVGAGI. This CDR3 comprises 14 residues. CDR3 residues: CASSRDRNTGELFF. CDR3 DNA sequence: TGTGCCAGCAGTCGGGACAGGAACACCGGGGAGCTGTTTTTT.

This sequence joins TRBV5-6 and TRBJ2-1, with 13 positions matching TRBD2. Germline CDR1 reads SGHDT; CDR2 reads YYEEEE. J lost 8 bases, V lost 4 bases, and 9 bases had no gene match. This CDR3 is 16 amino acids long. CDR3 sequence (DNA): TGTGCCAGCAGCCCCTGGACTAGCGGGGGTTTGGATGAGCAGTTCTTC. It specifies CASSPWTSGGLDEQFF.

In DNA, the CDR3 is TGTGCCAGCAGACCCGGGACAGATTCCTACGAGCAGTACTTC. Its translation is CASRPGTDSYEQYF. The rearrangement uses TRBV27 and TRBJ2-7, with 7 bases aligning to TRBD1. CDR1 and CDR2 (germline): MNHEY, SMNVEV (reference sequence). V shed 6 bases, J shed 1 base, and the junction held 6 bases outside the gene matches. This CDR3 contains 14 residues.

The V and J genes are TRBV2 and TRBJ1-2; D call uncertain. The V gene lost 4 bases and the J gene lost 3 bases, with 24 bases spanning the gap. Germline loops: CDR1 SNHLY, CDR2 FYNNEI. The CDR3 contains 18 residues. CDR3 in DNA: TGTGCCAGCAGTGTCCAGCGAGAACCCCAAGGGCCTGACTATGGCTACACCTTC. The encoded protein is CASSVQREPQGPDYGYTF.

The CDR3 sequence is CASSRPGTSGGNNEQFF. The CDR3 region has the DNA TGTGCCAGCAGCCGTCCCGGGACTAGCGGGGGAAACAATGAGCAGTTCTTC. The rearrangement uses TRBV7-3 and TRBJ2-1; 14 positions match TRBD2. CDR3 length: 17 residues. The trim removed 5 bases at V and 5 bases at J, leaving 8 bases unmatched. CDR1 is SGHTA and CDR2 is FQGTGA in the germline V gene.

This clone was detected once. The chain couples TRBV4-1 to TRBJ1-5, with TRBD1 matching over 7 bases. Losses at the gene ends were 5 bases for V and 0 bases for J; bases not matched to a gene: 10. This CDR3 has 17 residues. Germline V lookup: CDR1 MGHRA, CDR2 YSYEKL. CDR3 loop: CASSKTTGESSNQPQHF. CDR3 DNA: TGCGCCAGCAGCAAAACTACAGGGGAGTCTAGCAATCAGCCCCAGCATTTT.

This clone showed up just a few times. The chain carries TRBV19 and TRBJ2-2, with 7 bases aligning to TRBD1. V lost 7 bases, J lost 1 base, and 9 bases stayed unmatched. The germline V gene encodes CDR1 LNHDA and CDR2 SQIVND (reference sequence). The CDR3 spans 16 residues. CDR3 DNA: TGTGCCAGTACCGAGGGGGCGGGTTTGAACACCGGGGAGCTGTTTTTT. It encodes CASTEGAGLNTGELFF.

The chain joins TRBV2 to TRBJ1-1; TRBD1 agrees at 7 bases. This CDR3 is 15 amino acids long. Unmatched junction bases numbered 1, after V lost 0 bases and J lost 0 bases. Germline CDR1 reads SNHLY; CDR2 reads FYNNEI. The CDR3 region is CASSEAGQMNTEAFF. In DNA, the CDR3 is TGTGCCAGCAGTGAAGCGGGACAGATGAACACTGAAGCTTTCTTT.

This sequence joins TRBV19 and TRBJ2-3; TRBD2 is a possible D gene (5 bases). The V end was cut by 0 bases, the J end by 2 bases, with 9 bases between. The germline gives CDR1 LNHDA, CDR2 SQIVND (reference sequence). The CDR3 covers 15 residues. CDR3 coding DNA: TGTGCCAGTAGTATAGATCCAGGACTCACAGATACGCAGTATTTT. This translates into CASSIDPGLTDTQYF.

This sequence joins TRBV6-1 and TRBJ1-5; D is unresolved. Germline V gives CDR1 MNHNS, CDR2 SASEGT. Trimming took off 8 bases at V and 0 bases at J, with 8 bases between the two ends. The CDR3 is 13 residues long. The DNA for the CDR3 is TGTGCCAGCGAGGAGAGTAGCAATCAGCCCCAGCATTTT. The encoded protein is CASEESSNQPQHF.

About this clone: Other DNA variants within this sample encode the same CDR3. The chain is built from TRBV27 and TRBJ1-1; 7 nucleotides line up with TRBD1. Germline V gives CDR1 MNHEY, CDR2 SMNVEV (reference sequence). The CDR3 is 14 residues long. The J segment lost 1 base and the V segment lost 3 bases, leaving 2 bases of the junction unmatched. The CDR3 here is CASSFGTANTEAFF. CDR3 sequence (DNA): TGTGCCAGCAGTTTTGGGACAGCGAACACTGAAGCTTTCTTT.

V usage is TRBV7-2 and J usage is TRBJ1-6; the D gene is possibly TRBD1 (6 bases). Germline V CDR1 and CDR2: SGHTA, FQGNSA. V shed 3 bases and J shed 0 bases, with 12 bases lying between them. This CDR3 has 17 residues. The CDR3, as DNA: TGTGCCAGCAGCTTGGGGTCGGACAGCTCCTATAATTCACCCCTCCACTTT. This encodes CASSLGSDSSYNSPLHF.

V usage is TRBV14 and J usage is TRBJ1-1; D call uncertain. This CDR3 has 17 residues. The germline CDR1 and CDR2 sequences are SGHDN and FVKESK. V lost 2 bases, J lost 0 bases, and 16 bases lay in between. DNA of the CDR3: TGTGCCAGCAGCCAAAATGTCGGGCCGGTCGTGAACACTGAAGCTTTCTTT. Translating it yields CASSQNVGPVVNTEAFF.